What follows is one T cell receptor beta chain and its context. This clonotype was seen more than once but under ten times. Its target antigen remains unknown. No base qualities exist here, and no much larger clone lies one base off it. This specimen's time point label, interpreted: newly diagnosed GD, antithyroid drugs for less than 3 months. For both TCR sequencing and RNA sequencing, RNA was extracted from PBMCs in TRIzol. The diagnosis of Graves' disease was made according to American Thyroid Association guidelines. The patients came from an endocrinology department in Xi'an, China. From each patient, around 9 milliliters of peripheral blood was collected into an EDTA anticoagulant tube. PBMCs were isolated by Ficoll Paque Plus density gradient separation without further T cell sorting. RNA quality was checked with an Agilent 2100 Bioanalyzer and agarose gel, and concentration with a NanoDrop 2000.

The CDR3, cysteine through phenylalanine, is 12 amino acids long. CDR3 DNA is the only sequence kept; it has 36 bases, read in frame from the first base. The germline V gene yields MNHNS for CDR1 and SASEGT for CDR2. V and J are truncated by 6 bases and 5 bases respectively, leaving an intervening sequence of 10 bases. Receptor libraries were prepared by multiplex PCR. For sequencing, an Illumina HiSeq 4000 was employed. iRepertoire HTBI primers and Arm-PCR amplification of CDR3 regions were used to construct TCR beta libraries. PCR products were gel purified before sequencing. As for the authors' bioinformatics: A total of roughly 58 TRBV and approximately 13 TRBJ segments were identified across samples and were used for gene usage analysis of CDR3 amino acid clonotypes. Filtered high-quality paired reads were merged into contigs using COPE and FqMerger. Contigs were aligned with BLAST to IMGT TRBV, TRBD and TRBJ reference genes, and CDR3 was defined per IMGT. Highly expanded clones were defined as clonotypes with a frequency above 0.1%. Shannon entropy served as the measure of repertoire diversity, while the Gini coefficient captured V-J evenness. A clonotype was considered public if more than one individual shared it. Through fastp at Q25 and MiXCR, TCRdb rebuilt clones from the public reads, retaining in-frame beta chains. Every entry covers one CDR3 protein and lists the most common genes and DNA from its rows. It is TCRdb's table, rather than the study itself, that gives the V and J calls and clone size. Present in this sample are 510,000 or so distinct CDR3 sequences, about 12% of which were seen just once. The leading ten clones occupy 7.5% to 9% of the sample.

This entry comes from a study of regulatory T cells in long-lasting Graves disease listed by TCRdb under 2021. At the level of the whole study: Patients with newly diagnosed Graves' disease had been on antithyroid drugs for under 3 months. Patients with persistent Graves' disease were compared with patients with newly diagnosed Graves' disease using TCR sequencing and RNA sequencing of peripheral blood. The study took place in China and was registered as a clinical trial. A total of roughly 35 samples underwent TCR sequencing: about 13 from persistent and around 20 from newly diagnosed Graves' disease patients. On the study overall, not on this receptor specifically: Compared with newly diagnosed patients, persistent Graves' disease patients had lower TCR Shannon entropy and fewer highly expanded clones, which suggests clonal expansion. Peripheral blood alone was examined, since thyroid tissue, which constituted the primary lesion, could not be accessed. Sequencing and analysis were limited to the TCR beta chain. Preferential use of TRBV28, TRBJ1-2 and TRBJ2-5 was observed in persistent disease, whereas TRBV20-1 and TRBJ2-1 were favored in newly diagnosed disease. A larger number of public clonotypes was shared among persistent patients (approximately 2,600) than among newly diagnosed patients (around 880). The authors acknowledged the small sample size as a limitation that may reduce accuracy.

The same data also contributed to another study, on T cells in Graves' hyperthyroidism and ophthalmopathy. As noted in the second study: A patient counted as having stable Graves' hyperthyroidism if no progression to ophthalmopathy occurred over 18 months of follow-up. The hyperthyroidism patients were between 18 and 65 years old and newly diagnosed, with a disease duration of less than 2 months. The study excluded patients with uncontrolled infections, other autoimmune diseases, pregnancy or lactation. Clinical symptoms, serum thyroxine and TRAb, thyroid ultrasound, and orbital computed tomography formed the basis for the diagnoses. A first-round RT-PCR of the TCR CDR3 used the HTBI primer set with the Qiagen OneStep RT-PCR kit. Most expanded thyroid clonotypes (frequency above 0.001) were also detected in blood, a finding suggesting that blood repertoires may reflect thyroid immune responses. A 13 V-J signature model separated ophthalmopathy from stable hyperthyroidism, with roughly 88% sensitivity and about 81% specificity in cross-validation and 80%/75% in testing. In validation, progression to ophthalmopathy was predicted by the model with 70.59% sensitivity and 72.22% specificity, a median of around 6.5 months before onset. To identify TCR V-J signatures that set the groups apart, the researchers used a discovery cohort of about a hundred patients, made up of some 41 with Graves' ophthalmopathy and some 58 with stable Graves' hyperthyroidism. Whether ophthalmopathy could be predicted prospectively was tested in an independent validation cohort made up of some 20 hyperthyroidism patients plus 17 patients who later progressed to ophthalmopathy. The 80 to 100 discovery patients were randomly divided into training and test sets at a 7:3 ratio. In addition, the study compared T-cell repertoires in thyroid tissue and in blood from several Graves' hyperthyroidism patients. After blood sampling, hyperthyroidism patients were treated with methimazole at a starting dose of 30 mg daily, and ophthalmopathy patients were treated with high-dose intravenous methylprednisolone. A second multiplex PCR round built the libraries, followed by size selection and purification. Sequencing of the libraries was done on an Illumina HiSeq2000 using paired-end 100 bp reads. SOAPnuke was used to process the raw data, with reads discarded if the reads contained adapters or uncalled bases, had a mean Phred below 15, or lacked an exact constant-primer or identifier match. COPE v1.2.5 was used to merge high-quality paired reads, and clonotypes were defined as unique nucleotide sequences. MiTCR v1.1 was used to align clonotypes to the IMGT TRBV, TRBD and TRBJ reference segments. Analysis was restricted to V-J combinations with a frequency above 0.0001, which covered roughly 99% of repertoires. The TCS score was defined as F50 (clonal expansion) divided by E x V (chaos), with BLOSUM62-based TCRdist calculated between CDR3 peptides within each V-J. Welch's t-statistics and random forest reduced around 550 V-J features to 10 to 15, which were used in a naive Bayes classifier (R e1071). Sample size was not statistically predetermined, and investigators were not blinded to group allocation. According to the paper, TCR Vbeta CDR3 sequencing was carried out on 120 to 150 peripheral blood samples, which came from some 41 ophthalmopathy, around 75 hyperthyroidism and about 17 progressor patients.

The source was peripheral blood mononuclear cells (PBMCs), collected at new diagnosis, from a patient treated with antithyroid drugs. The chain is assembled from TRBV6-1 and TRBJ2-5, with the D segment identity uncertain. The sequence derives from a woman aged 25 to 39 with Graves disease. Donor details come from another sample of the same person, matched by shared clones. The CDR3 is CASSPNVETQYF. Here is the DNA: TGTGCCAGCAGCCCTAACGTGGAGACCCAGTACTTC.